This TCR beta chain was identified in a study of T-cell reconstitution after alpha-beta-depleted transplantation in children. Trimming took 1 base from V and 5 from J, leaving 6 bases between them. CDR1 is DFQATT, CDR2 SNEGSKA, per germline (reference sequence). The CDR3 is 12 amino acids. Preparing the TCRbeta library involved the use of unique molecular identifiers. TCRdb processed the PCR reads anew with MiXCR; each CDR3 protein has one entry. The data show 450,000 to 600,000 distinct CDR3 sequences, approximately 20% seen once. The specimen was PBMCs from the stem cell graft donor, collected from the stem cell graft. The V call is TRBV20-1, the J call TRBJ1-3; D possibly corresponds to TRBD1 (5 bases). The TCR originated in a human donor who donated a stem cell graft to a child with acute lymphoblastic leukemia. CDR3 residues: CSARGGRNTIYF. The CDR3 DNA sequence: TGCAGTGCTAGAGGGGGGAGAAACACCATATATTTT.